A selection of T cell receptor beta chains follows, all from one sample in a study of somatic mutations in cytotoxic T cells in rheumatoid arthritis. Produced via immunoSEQ multiplex PCR; TCRdb's table is partial and in-frame only. The repertoire includes 4,000 or so clones, under 95% of them detected once, and roughly 7.5% sits in the top ten. The sequenced sample consisted of CD8+ T cells sorted from blood. These receptors all stem from a woman aged 60-70 years with rheumatoid arthritis. Each CDR3 is given with its conserved first and last residue. Each record gives: V gene, D gene, clone size, J gene, CDR3 DNA, CDR3 protein. D genes are given only for firm matches. Some rows have no size entry. The others give once, few or many, or a class for an expanded clone.

TRBV19	TRBD2	.	TRBJ2-1	TGTGCCAGTAGTTGGGGCGGGAGCTCCTACAATGAGCAGTTCTTC	CASSWGGSSYNEQFF
TRBV27	.	.	TRBJ2-7	TGTGCCAGCAGTCCCAACTCCGGGACAATATCCTACGAGCAGTACTTC	CASSPNSGTISYEQYF
TRBV7-9	TRBD1	.	TRBJ1-6	TGTGCCAGCAGCCCGCGGACAGGGTTGGTCAATTCACCCCTCCACTTT	CASSPRTGLVNSPLHF
TRBV18	.	.	TRBJ1-1	TGTGCCAGCCTCGGACTTTTATCGGCGTCGAACACTGAAGCTTTCTTT	CASLGLLSASNTEAFF
TRBV4-1	.	.	TRBJ2-1	TGCGCCAGCAGCCAAGATTCCACCCTTGCGGCCTACAATGAGCAGTTCTTC	CASSQDSTLAAYNEQFF
TRBV16	.	.	TRBJ1-2	TGTGCCAGCAGCCACGGTCGGGGAGAAGGGTATGGCTACACCTTC	CASSHGRGEGYGYTF
TRBV7-6	.	.	TRBJ2-7	TGTGCCAGCAGCTTAGTCCCGGCAGGGGCGGGAGAAGAGCAGTACTTC	CASSLVPAGAGEEQYF
TRBV7-9	TRBD2	.	TRBJ2-5	TGTGCCAGCAGCCAAACTAGCGGGGGTCAAGAGACCCAGTACTTC	CASSQTSGGQETQYF
TRBV7-9	TRBD2	.	TRBJ2-1	TGTGCCAGCAGCTTAGGAGTAGCGGGGGGGAATGAGCAGTTCTTC	CASSLGVAGGNEQFF
TRBV6-5	.	once	TRBJ2-1	TGTGCCAGCACCCAGGGGTATGAGCAGTTCTTC	CASTQGYEQFF
TRBV7-8	TRBD2	.	TRBJ2-3	TGTGCCAGCAGCTTAAGCGTTTTAAGAGGACTAGCGGGGGGCCTGGCAGCAGATACGCAGTATTTT	CASSLSVLRGLAGGLAADTQYF
TRBV5-1	TRBD1	.	TRBJ1-1	TGCGCCAGCAGGACAGGGGCGAACACTGAAGCTTTCTTT	CASRTGANTEAFF
TRBV4-1	TRBD2	.	TRBJ2-5	TGCGCCAGCAGCTTCATGACTAGCGGGGGGACTAAAGAGACCCAGTACTTC	CASSFMTSGGTKETQYF
TRBV27	TRBD2	.	TRBJ2-1	TGTGCCAGCAGTTCCCGGGGACTAGCGGCCTACAATGAGCAGTTCTTC	CASSSRGLAAYNEQFF
TRBV7-9	TRBD1	few	TRBJ1-2	TGTGCCAGCAGCTTGGAGGACAGGGTCTATACCTTC	CASSLEDRVYTF
TRBV7-2	TRBD1	.	TRBJ2-4	TGTGCCAGCAGCGCCCCGGGACAGGGGGCCGGAGGTAACATTCAGTACTTC	CASSAPGQGAGGNIQYF
TRBV10-3	.	.	TRBJ1-5	TGTGCCATCAGCTCAGGGGATTATAGCAATCAGCCCCAGCATTTT	CAISSGDYSNQPQHF
TRBV6-5	TRBD1	.	TRBJ1-1	TGTGCCAGCAGTTCCGGACAGGGATACACTGAAGCTTTCTTT	CASSSGQGYTEAFF
TRBV30	TRBD2	.	TRBJ2-3	TGTGCCTGGAGTAAGGGTCTAGCGGGAGGATATTGGGGAGCAGATACGCAGTATTTT	CAWSKGLAGGYWGADTQYF
TRBV6-5	TRBD1	.	TRBJ1-1	TGTGCCAGCAGCATCGGACAGGGAGAAACTGAAGCTTTCTTT	CASSIGQGETEAFF
TRBV11-2	.	.	TRBJ2-7	TGTGCCAGCAGCTTAGAGGCGCGGAGGAGCTCCTACGAGCAGTACTTC	CASSLEARRSSYEQYF
TRBV5-1	.	.	TRBJ1-1	TGCGCCAGCAGCTTGGGCTCTAACTACGGGAAAAACACTGAAGCTTTCTTT	CASSLGSNYGKNTEAFF
TRBV6-5	.	.	TRBJ2-1	TGTGCCAGCAGTTACGAGGAGAGCTCCTACAATGAGCAGTTCTTC	CASSYEESSYNEQFF
TRBV10-3	.	once	TRBJ2-7	TGTGCCATCAGTGAGTTTCCCCGACGGAGCAGCGTCTACGAGCAGTACTTC	CAISEFPRRSSVYEQYF
TRBV10-2	TRBD2	.	TRBJ2-5	TGCGCCAGCAGGGGGGGGGTTAGCGGGGATGAGACCCAGTACTTC	CASRGGVSGDETQYF
TRBV28	TRBD1	once	TRBJ1-5	TGTGCCAGCAGTTTATCCACCGGACAGGTCAATCAGCCCCAGCATTTT	CASSLSTGQVNQPQHF
TRBV19	TRBD2	.	TRBJ2-3	TGTGCCAGTAGTACCCGGACTAGCGGGAGTACAGATACGCAGTATTTT	CASSTRTSGSTDTQYF
TRBV6-1	.	.	TRBJ1-5	TGTGCCAGCGTGGGGCGGGGAAGTCAGCCCCAGCATTTT	CASVGRGSQPQHF
TRBV5-1	.	.	TRBJ2-7	TGCGCCAGCGCCCCTGGAGTGGGCGGGGAGCAGTACTTC	CASAPGVGGEQYF
TRBV13	TRBD2	.	TRBJ2-3	TGTGCCAGCAGCTTAGGGGGAGGGACAGATACGCAGTATTTT	CASSLGGGTDTQYF
TRBV7-9	.	.	TRBJ2-7	TGTGCCAGCAGCTTAGCGGGGCTCTATGGCGAGCAGTACTTC	CASSLAGLYGEQYF
TRBV5-5	TRBD1	.	TRBJ1-1	TGTGCCAGCAGGTACAGGGGGCCGTTCACTGAAGCTTTCTTT	CASRYRGPFTEAFF
TRBV6-5	TRBD1	.	TRBJ1-2	TGTGCCAGCAGCCGACAGGGAATTCTATATGGCTACACCTTC	CASSRQGILYGYTF
TRBV6-5	.	.	TRBJ1-6	TGTGCCAGCAGGATACAGGTGTATAATTCCCCCCTCCACTTT	CASRIQVYNSPLHF
TRBV5-6	.	.	TRBJ1-1	TGTGCCAGCAGCCCTCCGGGGGGGCCGGGGAACACTGAAGCTTTCTTT	CASSPPGGPGNTEAFF
TRBV5-5	.	.	TRBJ2-7	TGTGCCAGCAGCTGGACTCTAACGGGGAGTTACGAGCAGTACTTC	CASSWTLTGSYEQYF
TRBV7-9	TRBD1	.	TRBJ1-2	TGTGCCAGCAGCGACAGGGAAGGTGGCTACACCTTC	CASSDREGGYTF
TRBV5-6	.	.	TRBJ1-2	TGTGCCAGCAGCTCCGTGGGAGGGGGCTACACCTTC	CASSSVGGGYTF
TRBV5-4	TRBD1	.	TRBJ2-1	TGTGCCAGCAGCTCATACGACAGGGGTGAGCAGTTCTTC	CASSSYDRGEQFF
TRBV2	TRBD1	.	TRBJ1-1	TGTGCCAGCAGGGAGGGGGCTAATGAAGCTTTCTTT	CASREGANEAFF
TRBV7-9	TRBD1	.	TRBJ2-1	TGTGCCAGCAGCGCGGCAACCGGGACAGGCTTCTACAATGAGCAGTTCTTC	CASSAATGTGFYNEQFF
TRBV10-2	TRBD2	.	TRBJ2-1	TGCGCCAGCAGTGATGGACTAGCGGGATACAATGAGCAGTTCTTC	CASSDGLAGYNEQFF
TRBV4-1	TRBD1	.	TRBJ1-5	TGCGCCAGCAGCCCGAGCAGACAGGGAGATCAGCCCCAGCATTTT	CASSPSRQGDQPQHF
TRBV5-1	.	.	TRBJ2-1	TGCGCCAGCAGCTTGGCCGGGAGCTCCTACAATGAGCAGTTCTTC	CASSLAGSSYNEQFF
TRBV11-2	.	.	TRBJ2-1	TGTGCCAGCAGCCCGCCGGGTGAGCAGTTCTTC	CASSPPGEQFF
TRBV2	TRBD2	.	TRBJ2-3	TGTGCCAGCAGTGACCTCCCCGGGCGGGGGGCGAGCACAGATACGCAGTATTTT	CASSDLPGRGASTDTQYF
TRBV27	TRBD1	.	TRBJ2-7	TGTGCCAGCAGTCCCCCCACGACAGGGAACCACGAGCAGTACTTC	CASSPPTTGNHEQYF
TRBV6-6	.	.	TRBJ1-3	TGTGCCAGCAGTTACGCCCCGAGGGACACCATATATTTT	CASSYAPRDTIYF
TRBV7-6	.	.	TRBJ2-3	TGTGCCAGCAGCTTTACTAGCAGGATCACAGATACGCAGTATTTT	CASSFTSRITDTQYF
TRBV7-6	TRBD1	.	TRBJ2-2	TGTGCCAGCAGCCTAAGGACAGGGGACACCGGGGAGCTGTTTTTT	CASSLRTGDTGELFF
TRBV11-2	TRBD2	.	TRBJ2-1	TGTGCCAGCAGCGAGACTAGCGGCTGGAGCAATGAGCAGTTCTTC	CASSETSGWSNEQFF